A selection of T cell receptor beta chains follows, all from one sample in a study of blood T cell repertoires in COVID-19. Repertoires were generated with immunoSEQ multiplex PCR, while TCRdb's copy carries only in-frame clones and drops some. The data hold 140,000 or so clones, with approximately 80% observed a single time. Sequenced material: peripheral blood. The receptors were sampled from a man aged 45-65 years with acute or convalescent COVID-19. The CDR3 runs from the conserved cysteine through the conserved F or W. The D gene is left open where the match is weak. Not all rows give a size; the values are once, few, many and, for expanded clones, a class.

cdr3_nt cdr3_aa j_call d_call cdr3_length v_call clone_size
TGTGCCAGCACCATGGACAACAATTCACCCCTCCACTTT CASTMDNNSPLHF TRBJ1-6 NA 13 TRBV5-6 NA
TGTGCCAGCAGCTTAGGGGGCCAGGGTAATCAGCCCCAGCATTTT CASSLGGQGNQPQHF TRBJ1-5 NA 15 TRBV7-9 NA
TGTGCCAGCAGCTCCCCGGGGGTCGGCGAGCAGTACTTC CASSSPGVGEQYF TRBJ2-7 NA 13 TRBV7-9 NA
TGTGCCAGTAGGGCGACAGCTTATAATTCACCCCTCCACTTT CASRATAYNSPLHF TRBJ1-6 NA 14 TRBV19 NA
TGCGCCAGCAGCCTTACAGGTGCCTCTAACTATGGCTACACCTTC CASSLTGASNYGYTF TRBJ1-2 NA 15 TRBV5-1 NA
TGCGCCAGCAGCTTTGAGGATAACTATGGCTACACCTTC CASSFEDNYGYTF TRBJ1-2 NA 13 TRBV5-1 NA
TGTGCCAGCAGTCGCGGTTCGAACACTGAAGCTTTCTTT CASSRGSNTEAFF TRBJ1-1 NA 13 TRBV11-3 NA
TGTGCCAGCAGCTCTCGGACAGGGCTCTACGAGCAGTACTTC CASSSRTGLYEQYF TRBJ2-7 TRBD1 14 TRBV11-2 NA
TGCGCCAGCAGTGAGGGTGTGGGCAGACCCCAAAACACTGAAGCTTTCTTT CASSEGVGRPQNTEAFF TRBJ1-1 NA 17 TRBV10-2 NA
TGTGCCAGCAGTTTACGGGGGAGCACAGATACGCAGTATTTT CASSLRGSTDTQYF TRBJ2-3 NA 14 TRBV27 NA
TGTGCCAGCAGTCTATTGACAGGGAATTATGGCTACACCTTC CASSLLTGNYGYTF TRBJ1-2 TRBD1 14 TRBV28 NA
TGTGCCAGCTCACCACCGGGGGGGTACGAGCAGTACTTC CASSPPGGYEQYF TRBJ2-7 TRBD2 13 TRBV18 NA
TGCGCCAGCAGCCAGGAGGGACTAGTTGAGGACCAAGAGACCCAGTACTTC CASSQEGLVEDQETQYF TRBJ2-5 TRBD2 17 TRBV4-1 NA
TGTGCCAGTAGTACACGGGGGAATCAGCCCCAGCATTTT CASSTRGNQPQHF TRBJ1-5 NA 13 TRBV19 NA
TGTGCCAGCAGTACCCGAGGGAGGGCCAATGAGCAGTTCTTC CASSTRGRANEQFF TRBJ2-1 TRBD2 14 TRBV27 NA
TGTGCCAGCAGCTTATCAGGGTTTGGCTATGGCTACACCTTC CASSLSGFGYGYTF TRBJ1-2 NA 14 TRBV11-3 NA
TGTGCCAGCAGCTTGGAAGGCTTGAGGGATCAGCCCCAGCATTTT CASSLEGLRDQPQHF TRBJ1-5 NA 15 TRBV5-8 NA
NA CASSLRVGEGTFTF TRBJ1-2 NA 14 TRBV7-2 NA
TGTGCCAGCAGGGGGACAGGTTTAAGTGAAAAACTGTTTTTT CASRGTGLSEKLFF TRBJ1-4 TRBD1 14 TRBV6-5 NA
TGTGCCAGCAGCTTGGGGACTAGCCATGAGCAGTTCTTC CASSLGTSHEQFF TRBJ2-1 TRBD2 13 TRBV5-6 NA
TGTGCCAGCAGTCTCAGGGGAGTAGGAGGCTACACCTTC CASSLRGVGGYTF TRBJ1-2 NA 13 TRBV5-8 NA
TGCGCCAGCAGCTTGATCGGACAGCCCCAAGAGACCCAGTACTTC CASSLIGQPQETQYF TRBJ2-5 NA 15 TRBV5-1 NA
TGTGCCAGCTCACCACGGGGGAGGACGGAAAAACTGTTTTTT CASSPRGRTEKLFF TRBJ1-4 NA 14 TRBV18 NA
TGTGCCAGTAGTATCGAATCCGGGACTAGGCATGAGCAGTTCTTC CASSIESGTRHEQFF TRBJ2-1 TRBD2 15 TRBV19 NA
TGTGCCACCAGCTCGAGCGCGGGGTCTCACATTCAGTACTTC CATSSSAGSHIQYF TRBJ2-4 NA 14 TRBV15 NA
TGTGCCAGCAGTTTATTGGAGGGAGAGACCCAGTACTTC CASSLLEGETQYF TRBJ2-5 NA 13 TRBV27 NA
TGTGCCAGTAGTTTGAGCGGGCCCCAGATATACAATGAGCAGTTCTTC CASSLSGPQIYNEQFF TRBJ2-1 NA 16 TRBV19 NA
TGTGCCAGCTCACCGGATCGGGCAGGACTAAATTCACCCCTCCACTTT CASSPDRAGLNSPLHF TRBJ1-6 NA 16 TRBV18 NA
TGTGCCAGCAGTGGGGGGGCTTTCTTT CASSGGAFF TRBJ1-1 NA 9 TRBV27 NA
TGTGCCAGCAGCCCCCAGACAGCCCTCTCTGGAAACACCATATATTTT CASSPQTALSGNTIYF TRBJ1-3 NA 16 TRBV14 NA
TGTGCCAGTAGTAGGACAGCGAACTCTGGAAACACCATATATTTT CASSRTANSGNTIYF TRBJ1-3 NA 15 TRBV19 NA
TGTGCCAGCAGCCCAGGACTAGCGGGGGCCGAGACCCAGTACTTC CASSPGLAGAETQYF TRBJ2-5 TRBD2 15 TRBV11-3 once
TGCGCCAGCAGTGACCCGGGGGGCTATGGCTACACCTTC CASSDPGGYGYTF TRBJ1-2 NA 13 TRBV10-2 NA
TGCGCCAGCAGCTTCGGGACTAGCGGGGGGGACCGGGAGCTGTTTTTT CASSFGTSGGDRELFF TRBJ2-2 TRBD2 16 TRBV5-1 few
TGTGCCGCCAAATCCGGGACAGGGAGTGAAAAACTGTTTTTT CAAKSGTGSEKLFF TRBJ1-4 TRBD1 14 TRBV10-3 NA
TGCGCCAGCAGCTTGATCGAGACAGGGGGAAATGGCTACACCTTC CASSLIETGGNGYTF TRBJ1-2 TRBD1 15 TRBV5-1 NA
TGTGCCAGCAGTGTGGTCAGGGGAGACGAGCAGTACTTC CASSVVRGDEQYF TRBJ2-7 NA 13 TRBV2 NA
TGTGCCAGCTCCGCCGGGGACACTGAAGCTTTCTTT CASSAGDTEAFF TRBJ1-1 NA 12 TRBV18 few
TGTGCCAGCAGCTTAGGTGGACAGTCCTACGAGCAGTACTTC CASSLGGQSYEQYF TRBJ2-7 NA 14 TRBV7-6 NA
TGTGCCAGCAGCGGACAGGGGGTAGGTGGAAACACCATATATTTT CASSGQGVGGNTIYF TRBJ1-3 TRBD1 15 TRBV9 once
TGTGCCACCAGTGATTTGCAGGGTATAGGGTATGGCTACACCTTC CATSDLQGIGYGYTF TRBJ1-2 NA 15 TRBV24-1 NA
TGTGCCAGCAGCTTGGGCGGGGGACTTGATACGCAGTATTTT CASSLGGGLDTQYF TRBJ2-3 TRBD2 14 TRBV5-4 NA
TGTGCCAGCAGTACGCTAGCGGGGGGTTACACCGGGGAGCTGTTTTTT CASSTLAGGYTGELFF TRBJ2-2 TRBD2 16 TRBV27 once
TGTGCCAGTTCGTCCCCTCGGACAGGGGGCGGTGAAAAACTGTTTTTT CASSSPRTGGGEKLFF TRBJ1-4 TRBD1 16 TRBV19 NA
TGTGCCAGCAGCGTGCAGACTGAAGCTTTCTTT CASSVQTEAFF TRBJ1-1 NA 11 TRBV9 NA
TGCGCCAGCAGCTATGGGACAGGGGGAACAACTAATGAAAAACTGTTTTTT CASSYGTGGTTNEKLFF TRBJ1-4 TRBD1 17 TRBV5-1 NA
TGTGCCAGCAGTGACCCCGGGATCATCTCTGGGGCCAACGTCCTGACTTTC CASSDPGIISGANVLTF TRBJ2-6 NA 17 TRBV6-1 once
TGTGCCAGCAGTGGGACAACTGGGTCCTACGAGCAGTACTTC CASSGTTGSYEQYF TRBJ2-7 NA 14 TRBV2 NA
TGTGCCAGCTTTCCCGGGACAGGGTCAAACAATGAGCAGTTCTTC CASFPGTGSNNEQFF TRBJ2-1 TRBD1 15 TRBV6-5 NA
TGTGCCAGCAGCCCCCGGACTAGCGGGGTGCCCTACGAGCAGTACTTC CASSPRTSGVPYEQYF TRBJ2-7 TRBD2 16 TRBV3-1/TRBV3-2 NA
TGTGCCAGCAGTGAAGGGGCAGGGAACTATGGCTACACCTTC CASSEGAGNYGYTF TRBJ1-2 NA 14 TRBV6-1 once
TGTGCCAGCAGCCAAGGCGGCTTCCTTCGGGAAGCTTTCTTT CASSQGGFLREAFF TRBJ1-1 NA 14 TRBV14 NA
TGTGCCAGCAGCTCTGACAGGGAGAGCAATCAGCCCCAGCATTTT CASSSDRESNQPQHF TRBJ1-5 TRBD1 15 TRBV7-9 NA
TGTGCCAGCAGTAAATGGGACACCTTAAACAATGAGCAGTTCTTC CASSKWDTLNNEQFF TRBJ2-1 NA 15 TRBV6-5 NA
TGTGCCACCCGGAACAGGGGCGCTAACTATGGCTACACCTTC CATRNRGANYGYTF TRBJ1-2 TRBD1 14 TRBV27 NA
TGTGCCAGTAGTATGGGCCAGGATGCTTCCTATGGCTACACCTTC CASSMGQDASYGYTF TRBJ1-2 NA 15 TRBV19 NA
TGTGCCAGCAGCCCCGGAGGAGACACTGAAGCTTTCTTT CASSPGGDTEAFF TRBJ1-1 NA 13 TRBV7-8 NA
TGCGCCAGCAGCCCGGGATTCTCGAACACTGAAGCTTTCTTT CASSPGFSNTEAFF TRBJ1-1 NA 14 TRBV5-1 NA
TGTGCCAGCAGCCCCAGTTGGGGAGCGGGGCCCTTCAATGAGCAGTTCTTC CASSPSWGAGPFNEQFF TRBJ2-1 TRBD2 17 TRBV11-3 NA
TGTGCCAGCAGTAGACAGGGCAACTCCTACGAGCAGTACTTC CASSRQGNSYEQYF TRBJ2-7 TRBD1 14 TRBV28 NA